Detailed here is one TCR beta chain. Germline trimming cut 3 bases from V and 11 bases from J; bases unmatched to any gene: 0. The CDR3 has 12 residues. Per the germline V gene, CDR1 is SEHNR and CDR2 is FQNEAQ (reference sequence). The data were obtained in a study of blood T cell repertoires in COVID-19. Original data processing: Amplification with reference gene primers provided the estimates of nucleated cell counts. TCRdb's table, derived via immunoSEQ multiplex PCR, lists solely in-frame clones and lacks some. V and J calls plus clone size are reproduced from that table; the DNA served to infer D and trimming. Counted here are roughly 240,000 clones, about 79% occurring once; the ten biggest clones make up approximately 2%.

The sequenced sample was peripheral blood. J is TRBJ1-4 and V is TRBV7-9, with 10 bases matching TRBD1. This receptor was obtained from a man aged 40-49 years who had recovered from COVID-19. The chain's CDR3 is CASSLDRGKLFF. CDR3 in DNA: TGTGCCAGCAGCTTGGACAGGGGGAAACTGTTTTTT.